This T cell receptor beta chain was identified in a study of blood T cells in healthy people across ages. Study-wide findings and caveats: Because donor CMV status was unknown, expanded clonotype changes were possibly confounded. Long-lived donors had more naive CD4+ cells and higher diversity than aged donors.

This CDR3 has 12 amino acids. Germline CDR1 reads SNHLY; CDR2 reads FYNNEI. The V and J ends lost 4 bases and 5 bases respectively, with 8 bases between them. On this clonotype: As yet, its antigen is unknown.

Together with a sample-barcoded 5' primer, a J-beta primer mix was included in a second PCR lasting 7 to 11 cycles. A template-switch adaptor containing 12 random nucleotides labeled each cDNA molecule. Every sample gave at least 3 million paired-end reads containing CDR3. Each CDR3 protein is one row after TCRdb ran MiXCR on the 5' RACE reads. The top ten clones hold 20% to 25% of a sample with 850,000 to 1,000,000 distinct CDR3 sequences, just over 50% of them seen once. The chain has TRBV2 and TRBJ1-2; a weak D match, TRBD1 (5 bases). This clonotype was obtained from a woman aged 55-70 years in good health. The sequencing input was blood. The DNA for the CDR3 is TGTGCCAGCAGTGTACAGGAGTATGGCTACACCTTC. It is translated as CASSVQEYGYTF.